The 30 T cell receptor beta chains below come from one sample, sequenced in a study of blood T cell repertoires in COVID-19. TCRdb's table, derived via immunoSEQ multiplex PCR, lists solely in-frame clones and lacks some. This sample has tens of thousands of clones, with 70% to 90% found just once. Sequencing was carried out using PBMCs or T cells enriched from blood (not recorded which). The receptors were sampled from a woman between 40 and 55 years old with acute COVID-19.

The chain employs TRBV29-1 and TRBJ1-2; 8 positions match TRBD1. With V trimmed by 0 bases and J by 4 bases, 7 bases remained unmatched. The CDR3 extends over 15 amino acids. Germline V lookup: CDR1 SQVTM, CDR2 ANQGSEA. CDR3 region: CSVEDRDRSSYGYTF. CDR3 coding DNA: TGCAGCGTTGAAGATCGGGACAGGTCCTCCTATGGCTACACCTTC.

This clone showed up many times. This chain links TRBV9 with TRBJ1-1, with a tentative D call TRBD1 (5 bases). The CDR3 is made up of 14 amino acids. Trimming stripped 0 bases from V and 4 bases from J, with 10 bases between. From germline, CDR1 is SGDLS and CDR2 YYNGEE. The CDR3, as DNA: TGTGCCAGCAGCGTAGTAGTGGGGCCCACTGAAGCTTTCTTT. Protein: CASSVVVGPTEAFF.

CDR3 region: CASSGLSGSSYNEQFF. DNA for the CDR3: TGCGCCAGCAGTGGGTTGAGCGGGAGTAGCTACAATGAGCAGTTCTTC. This chain uses TRBV10-2 with TRBJ2-1; TRBD2 aligns across 8 bases. The V gene's germline CDR1 is WSHSY and CDR2 SAAADI. Trimming took 4 bases from V and 3 from J; bases not matched to a gene: 8. This CDR3 is built from 16 residues.

The V call is TRBV25-1, the J call TRBJ2-7, with unresolved D. This CDR3 is 17 amino acids long. Trimming removed 1 base from V and 3 bases from J, with 19 bases in between. Germline CDR1 is MGHDK and CDR2 is SYGVNS. CDR3 amino acids: CASSELECFRSDYEQYV. The CDR3 region has the DNA TGTGCCAGCAGTGAATTGGAGTGTTTTAGGTCCGACTACGAGCAGTACGTC.

The chain employs TRBV7-2 and TRBJ1-1, with D hard to call. V lost 1 base, J lost 0 bases, and 9 bases lay in between. This CDR3 is built from 15 residues. Germline assignment: CDR1 SGHTA and CDR2 FQGNSA. CDR3 in DNA: TGTGCCAGCAGCTTAGGACCAGGAATGAACACTGAAGCTTTCTTT. It encodes CASSLGPGMNTEAFF.

The gene calls are TRBV6-4 and TRBJ2-1; TRBD2 matches 11 bases. After removal of 3 bases from V and 6 bases from J, the junction contained 1 base not matched to a gene. The CDR3 is 14 amino acids. Germline V gene data show CDR1 as MRHNA and CDR2 as SNTAGT. This chain's CDR3 is CASSDSGGANEQFF. CDR3 nucleotide sequence: TGTGCCAGCAGTGATAGCGGGGGGGCCAATGAGCAGTTCTTC.

J is TRBJ2-1 and V is TRBV15, with 7 bases lining up with TRBD1. Trimming cost V 3 bases and J 13 bases; bases outside gene matches: 12. The germline CDR1 and CDR2 sequences are LNHNV and YYDKDF (reference sequence). The CDR3 loop spans 14 amino acids. CDR3 residues: CATSRADMTGFQFF. CDR3 DNA: TGTGCCACCAGCAGGGCGGATATGACAGGGTTTCAGTTCTTC.

The chain is built from TRBV9 and TRBJ2-1; 14 bases align to TRBD2. The CDR3 is 15 amino acids. The ends lost 0 bases at V and 10 bases at J; junction bases unmatched: 3. Germline V gene data show CDR1 as SGDLS and CDR2 as YYNGEE. CDR3 amino acids: CASSVAGTSGREQFF. In nucleotides, the CDR3 is TGTGCCAGCAGCGTAGCAGGGACTAGCGGGAGAGAGCAGTTCTTC.

The rearrangement links TRBV23-1 to TRBJ2-3, with a tentative D call TRBD1 (6 bases). TRBV23-1 is known as an ORF, though its function is uncertain. The CDR3 totals 17 residues. V shed 7 bases and J shed 4 bases, with 24 bases lying between them. The CDR3 spells CASTEYRVWSKPDTQYF. DNA of the CDR3: TGCGCCAGCACCGAATACAGGGTATGGTCTAAGCCAGATACGCAGTATTTT.

The chain has TRBV15 and TRBJ1-4; 8 bases are shared with TRBD1. Trimming removed 6 bases from V and 4 bases from J; junction bases left unmatched: 1. Per the germline V gene, CDR1 is LNHNV and CDR2 is YYDKDF (reference sequence). This CDR3 has 13 amino acids. The DNA of the CDR3 is TGTGCCACCAGACAGGGGGTTAATGAAAAACTGTTTTTT. Translation: CATRQGVNEKLFF.

V gene TRBV3-1 (or the pseudogene TRBV3-2) combines with J gene TRBJ2-5; D possibly corresponds to TRBD1 (6 bases). The germline V gene encodes CDR1 LGHDT and CDR2 YNNKEL (reference sequence). Trimming took off 0 bases at V and 10 bases at J, with 21 bases between the two ends. The CDR3 contains 16 residues. The CDR3 DNA reads TGTGCCAGCAGCCAAGATCTTGGGGGCCGTGGCGGTGTCCAGTACTTC. Translating gives CASSQDLGGRGGVQYF.

The rearrangement links TRBV15 to TRBJ2-6; 8 bases are shared with TRBD1. Germline CDR1 is LNHNV and CDR2 is YYDKDF (reference sequence). The CDR3 loop spans 18 amino acids. V was pared by 1 base and J by 2 bases, with 7 bases of the junction left unmatched. CDR3 nucleotide sequence: TGTGCCACCAGCAGAGGGGCGGAACAGGGGGCTGGGGCCAACGTCCTGACTTTC. Translation gives CATSRGAEQGAGANVLTF.

This rearrangement joins TRBV3-1 (or the pseudogene TRBV3-2) to TRBJ1-2, with D hard to call. The CDR3 totals 14 residues. V was trimmed by 4 bases and J by 6 bases, leaving 15 bases between them. Germline assignment: CDR1 LGHDT and CDR2 YNNKEL (reference sequence). The CDR3 DNA reads as TGTGCCAGCAGCCCCGTTCGGGGATTCGATGGCTACACCTTC. This codes for CASSPVRGFDGYTF.

The J gene is TRBJ1-5, the V gene TRBV19, with a weak D call TRBD1 (6 bases). Between the trimmed V and J ends, which lost 4 bases and 1 base, there was a span of 14 bases. CDR1 and CDR2 from the germline V gene are LNHDA and SQIVND (reference sequence). The CDR3 loop spans 16 amino acids. CDR3 DNA sequence: TGTGCCAGTAGTAGCTTACAGGGAACCAGCAATCAGCCCCAGCATTTT. This gives the protein CASSSLQGTSNQPQHF.

The V and J genes are TRBV7-9 and TRBJ2-2, with a tentative D call TRBD2 (5 bases). The CDR3 totals 16 residues. Trimming left V 6 bases short and J 4 bases short, with 18 bases between. CDR1 is SEHNR, CDR2 FQNEAQ, per germline (reference sequence). The CDR3 protein is CASRGRAGVRTGELFF. CDR3 coding DNA: TGTGCCAGCAGGGGTCGGGCGGGCGTCCGCACCGGGGAGCTGTTTTTT.

This chain connects TRBV6-4 to TRBJ2-3, with a possible D match to TRBD1 (6 bases). Trimming took off 4 bases at V and 2 bases at J, with 7 bases between the two ends. The CDR3 extends over 13 amino acids. Germline V gene data show CDR1 as MRHNA and CDR2 as SNTAGT. CDR3 in DNA: TGTGCCAGCAGTGCAGGGGTCACAGATACGCAGTATTTT. Translation: CASSAGVTDTQYF.

The chain recombines TRBV27 with TRBJ2-2; 7 bases align to TRBD1. The V gene's germline CDR1 is MNHEY and CDR2 SMNVEV (reference sequence). The CDR3 loop spans 15 amino acids. Trimming cost V 5 bases and J 7 bases; bases outside gene matches: 10. The CDR3 loop is CASSAGTAGSGELFF. In nucleotides, the CDR3 is TGTGCCAGCAGTGCCGGGACAGCTGGGAGCGGGGAGCTGTTTTTT.

This chain links TRBV5-1 with TRBJ2-1, with 14 bases that match TRBD2. The CDR3 has 16 amino acids. Per the germline V gene, CDR1 is SGHRS and CDR2 is YFSETQ. Germline trimming cut 4 bases from V and 10 bases from J; bases unmatched to any gene: 10. The CDR3 nucleotides are TGCGCCAGCAGCCACGGGACTAGCGGGAGAAGGGAAGAGCAGTTCTTC. Amino acid sequence: CASSHGTSGRREEQFF.

In its sample, this clone was seen a few times. J is TRBJ2-4 and V is TRBV7-2, with 11 bases matching TRBD2. V dropped 5 bases and J dropped 2; count of bases not matched to a gene: 8. Germline V lookup: CDR1 SGHTA, CDR2 FQGNSA. This CDR3 region has 17 residues. The CDR3 region is CASSPTSGSSTKNIQYF. Here the CDR3 DNA reads TGTGCCAGCAGCCCTACTAGCGGGAGCTCGACCAAAAACATTCAGTACTTC.

This clone was recorded once. The V and J genes are TRBV10-3 and TRBJ2-7; 10 bases are a match to TRBD1. Germline V gene sequence: CDR1 ENHRY, CDR2 SYGVKD. The CDR3 consists of 16 residues. V shed 3 bases and J 1 base; nucleotides not matched to a gene: 6. The chain's CDR3 is CAISDPGQGTSYEQYV. The CDR3 bases are TGTGCCATCAGTGATCCGGGACAGGGGACGTCCTACGAGCAGTACGTC.

The V call is TRBV7-9, the J call TRBJ2-3; perhaps TRBD1 as D (5 bases). Trimming took 5 bases from V and 4 from J, leaving 16 bases between them. This CDR3 has 15 amino acids. CDR1 and CDR2 (germline): SEHNR, FQNEAQ (reference sequence). The CDR3 is CASSPSPRAADTQYF. Here the CDR3 DNA reads TGTGCCAGCAGCCCAAGCCCCAGGGCTGCAGATACGCAGTATTTT.

This chain links TRBV5-1 with TRBJ2-1, with 13 bases that match TRBD2. J gave up 8 bases and V 2 bases, and 16 bases lay outside the gene matches. CDR1 and CDR2 from the germline V gene are SGHRS and YFSETQ. The CDR3 covers 19 residues. The CDR3 loop is CASSFGLAGVTGALDEQFF. DNA for the CDR3: TGCGCCAGCAGCTTCGGACTAGCGGGGGTTACAGGGGCTTTGGATGAGCAGTTCTTC. Full variable domain (remainder filled in from reference TRBV5-1 and TRBJ2-1): KAGVTQTPRYLIKTRGQQVTLSCSPISGHRSVSWYQQTPGQGLQFLFEYFSETQRNKGNFPGRFSGRQFSNSRSEMNVSTLELGDSALYLCASSFGLAGVTGALDEQFFGPGTRLTVL.

This chain links TRBV28 with TRBJ1-2, with 8 positions matching TRBD1. V lost 5 bases, J lost 2 bases, and 13 bases stayed unmatched. In germline, CDR1 is MDHEN, CDR2 SYDVKM. This CDR3 comprises 17 residues. The CDR3 sequence is CASSLFGQGLSNYGYTF. The CDR3, as DNA: TGTGCCAGCAGTCTCTTCGGACAGGGTTTGAGCAACTATGGCTACACCTTC.

The chain combines TRBV9 with TRBJ1-1; 10 bases are a match to TRBD1. Per germline, CDR1 SGDLS and CDR2 YYNGEE. CDR3 length: 16 residues. Trimming at V came to 2 bases and at J to 0 bases, leaving 4 bases not matched to a gene. CDR3 region: CASSVGQGLMNTEAFF. The CDR3 coding sequence is TGTGCCAGCAGCGTGGGACAGGGGCTTATGAACACTGAAGCTTTCTTT.

The rearrangement links TRBV15 to TRBJ1-4; TRBD1 matches at 8 bases. The V and J ends lost 8 bases and 13 bases, in that order; junction bases with no gene match: 12. This CDR3 spans 13 amino acids. The V gene's germline CDR1 is LNHNV and CDR2 YYDKDF (reference sequence). The CDR3 nucleotides read TGTGCCACCCGGGAACAGGGGGGAAACCGACTGTTTTTT. Amino acid sequence: CATREQGGNRLFF.

In the case of this clone: A read error may produce the germline difference seen at one junction end. Additional DNA sequences in this sample encode the identical CDR3. The chain couples TRBV3-1 (or the pseudogene TRBV3-2) to TRBJ1-2, with no clear D. The CDR3 covers 15 residues. CDR1 and CDR2 from the germline V gene are LGHDT and YNNKEL (reference sequence). CDR3 bases: TGTGCCAGTAGCCAAGAACTCTCTCCGAACTATGGCTACACCTTC. Translating it yields CASSQELSPNYGYTF.

This clone was recorded only once. The junction differs from germline at one of its ends, possibly a read error. CDR3 region: CASSPARENFSGRVF. The CDR3 DNA reads as TGTGCCAGCAGCCCGGCGAGGGAGAATTTTAGCGGGAGGGTCTTC. The rearrangement uses TRBV4-2 and TRBJ2-7; TRBD2 matches 11 bases. Germline V gene data show CDR1 as LGHNA and CDR2 as YNFKEQ. CDR3 length equals 15 residues.

This chain uses TRBV19 with TRBJ2-1, with 13 bases fitting TRBD2. Germline CDR1 is LNHDA and CDR2 is SQIVND (reference sequence). The CDR3 runs 13 residues. V lost 9 bases and J lost 7; bases outside the gene matches: 3. The CDR3 sequence: CASGTSGVNEQFF. Here the CDR3 DNA reads TGTGCCAGCGGGACTAGCGGGGTTAATGAGCAGTTCTTC.

The rearrangement links TRBV7-2 to TRBJ1-1; D is perhaps TRBD1 (6 bases). Germline lookup yields CDR1 SGHTA and CDR2 FQGNSA. The CDR3 covers 14 residues. Between the trimmed V and J ends, which lost 5 bases and 3 bases, there was a span of 13 bases. Here the CDR3 DNA reads TGTGCCAGCAGCAAAAGGAACAGGGACACTGAAGCTTTCTTT. Its translation: CASSKRNRDTEAFF. Full variable domain (outside the CDR3, taken from reference TRBV7-2 and TRBJ1-1): GAGVSQSPSNKVTEKGKDVELRCDPISGHTALYWYRQSLGQGLEFLIYFQGNSAPDKSGLPSDRFSAERTGGSVSTLTIQRTQQEDSAVYLCASSKRNRDTEAFFGQGTRLTVV.

The chain has TRBV6-5 and TRBJ2-3; D gene ambiguous. Germline loops: CDR1 MNHEY, CDR2 SVGAGI. The germline V and J ends were trimmed by 8 bases and 7 bases, with 16 bases remaining between them. The CDR3 is 13 amino acids. The CDR3 region is CASGSLSRNTQYF. Written as DNA, the CDR3 is TGTGCCAGCGGCTCACTTAGCCGGAATACGCAGTATTTT.